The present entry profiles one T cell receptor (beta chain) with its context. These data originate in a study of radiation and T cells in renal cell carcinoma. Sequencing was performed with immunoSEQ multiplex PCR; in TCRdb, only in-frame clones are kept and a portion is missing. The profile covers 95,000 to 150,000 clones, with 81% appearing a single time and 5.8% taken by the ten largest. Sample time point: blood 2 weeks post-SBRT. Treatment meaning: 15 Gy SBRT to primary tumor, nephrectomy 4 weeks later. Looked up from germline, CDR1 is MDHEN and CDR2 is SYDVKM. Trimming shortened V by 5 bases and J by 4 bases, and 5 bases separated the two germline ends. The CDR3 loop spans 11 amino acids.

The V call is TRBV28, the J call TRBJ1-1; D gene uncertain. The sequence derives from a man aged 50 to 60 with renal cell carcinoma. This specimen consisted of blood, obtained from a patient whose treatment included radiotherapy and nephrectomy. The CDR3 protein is CASSKITEAFF. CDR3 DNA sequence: TGTGCCAGCAGTAAGATCACTGAAGCTTTCTTT.